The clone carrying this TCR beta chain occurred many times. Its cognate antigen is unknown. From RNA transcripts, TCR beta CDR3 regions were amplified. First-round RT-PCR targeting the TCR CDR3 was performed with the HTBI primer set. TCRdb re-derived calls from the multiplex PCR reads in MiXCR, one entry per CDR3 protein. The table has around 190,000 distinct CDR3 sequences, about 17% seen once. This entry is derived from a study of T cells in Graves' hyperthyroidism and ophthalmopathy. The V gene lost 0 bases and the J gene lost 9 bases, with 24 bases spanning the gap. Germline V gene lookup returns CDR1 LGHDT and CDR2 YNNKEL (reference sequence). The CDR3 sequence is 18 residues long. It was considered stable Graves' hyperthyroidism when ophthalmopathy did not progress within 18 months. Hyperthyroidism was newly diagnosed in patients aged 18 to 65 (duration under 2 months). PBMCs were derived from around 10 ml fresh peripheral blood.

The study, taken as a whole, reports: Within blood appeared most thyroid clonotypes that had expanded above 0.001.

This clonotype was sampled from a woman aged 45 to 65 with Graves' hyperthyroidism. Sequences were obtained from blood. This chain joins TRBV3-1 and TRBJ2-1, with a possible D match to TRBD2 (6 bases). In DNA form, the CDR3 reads TGTGCCAGCAGCCAAGATCCCCTCCTAGGACTACTAGTTATTGAGCAGTTCTTC. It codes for CASSQDPLLGLLVIEQFF.